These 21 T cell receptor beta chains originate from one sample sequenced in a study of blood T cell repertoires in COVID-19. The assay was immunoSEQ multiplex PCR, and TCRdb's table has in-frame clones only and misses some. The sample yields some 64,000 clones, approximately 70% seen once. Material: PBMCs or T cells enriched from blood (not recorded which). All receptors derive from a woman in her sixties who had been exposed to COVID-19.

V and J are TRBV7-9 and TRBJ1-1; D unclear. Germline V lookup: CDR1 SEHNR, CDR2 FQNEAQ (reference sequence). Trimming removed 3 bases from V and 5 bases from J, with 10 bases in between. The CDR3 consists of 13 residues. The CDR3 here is CASSFGGWTEAFF. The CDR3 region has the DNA TGTGCCAGCAGCTTCGGAGGATGGACTGAAGCTTTCTTT.

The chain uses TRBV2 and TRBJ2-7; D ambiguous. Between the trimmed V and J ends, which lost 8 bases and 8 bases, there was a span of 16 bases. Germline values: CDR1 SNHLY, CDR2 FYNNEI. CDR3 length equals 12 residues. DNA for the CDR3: TGTGCCAGCTATCACGAACGAAGCAAGCAGTACTTC. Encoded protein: CASYHERSKQYF.

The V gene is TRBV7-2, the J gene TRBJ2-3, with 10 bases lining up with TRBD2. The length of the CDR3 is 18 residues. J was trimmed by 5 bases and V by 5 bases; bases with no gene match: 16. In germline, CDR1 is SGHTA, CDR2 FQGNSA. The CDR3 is CASSARLAGQGARDTQYF. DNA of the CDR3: TGTGCCAGCAGCGCCCGACTAGCGGGCCAGGGGGCCCGAGATACGCAGTATTTT. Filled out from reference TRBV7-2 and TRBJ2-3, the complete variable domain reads GAGVSQSPSNKVTEKGKDVELRCDPISGHTALYWYRQSLGQGLEFLIYFQGNSAPDKSGLPSDRFSAERTGGSVSTLTIQRTQQEDSAVYLCASSARLAGQGARDTQYFGPGTRLTVL.

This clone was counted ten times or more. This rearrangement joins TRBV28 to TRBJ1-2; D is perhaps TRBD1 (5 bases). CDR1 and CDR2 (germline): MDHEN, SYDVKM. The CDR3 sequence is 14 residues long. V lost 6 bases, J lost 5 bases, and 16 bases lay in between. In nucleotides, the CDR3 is TGTGCCAGCAGCCCGGGGGGGGAGGTATATGGCTACACCTTC. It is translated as CASSPGGEVYGYTF.

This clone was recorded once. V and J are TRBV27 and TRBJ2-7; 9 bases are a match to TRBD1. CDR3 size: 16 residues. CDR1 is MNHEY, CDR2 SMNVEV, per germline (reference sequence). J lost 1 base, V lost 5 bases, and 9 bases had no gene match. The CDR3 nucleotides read TGTGCCAGCAGTCCCCGCCGGGACAGGGTTTCCTACGAGCAGTACTTC. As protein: CASSPRRDRVSYEQYF.

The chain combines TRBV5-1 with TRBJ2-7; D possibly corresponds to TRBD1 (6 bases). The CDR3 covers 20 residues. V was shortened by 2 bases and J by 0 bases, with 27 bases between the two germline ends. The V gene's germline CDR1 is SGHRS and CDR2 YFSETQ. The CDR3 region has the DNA TGCGCCAGCAGCTTTTTACCCAGAGGACAGAAGGTAAAAAGCTCCTACGAGCAGTACTTC. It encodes CASSFLPRGQKVKSSYEQYF.

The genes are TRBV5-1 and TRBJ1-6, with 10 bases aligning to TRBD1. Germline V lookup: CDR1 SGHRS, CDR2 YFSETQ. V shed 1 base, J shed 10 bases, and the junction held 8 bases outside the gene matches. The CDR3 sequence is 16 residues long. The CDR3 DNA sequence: TGCGCCAGCAGCTTGACCGGGACAGGGGTAGGGTCACCCCTCCACTTT. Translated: CASSLTGTGVGSPLHF.

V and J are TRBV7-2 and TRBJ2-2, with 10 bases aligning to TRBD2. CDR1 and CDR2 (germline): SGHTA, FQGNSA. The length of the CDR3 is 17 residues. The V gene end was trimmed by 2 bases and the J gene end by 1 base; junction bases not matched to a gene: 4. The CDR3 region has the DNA TGTGCCAGCAGCTTAAGCGGGGGGGCCAAGAACACCGGGGAGCTGTTTTTT. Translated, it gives CASSLSGGAKNTGELFF.

In DNA form, the CDR3 reads TGCGCCAGCAGTGAAACTAGCGGGATGGTAGATACGCAGTATTTT. This gives the protein CASSETSGMVDTQYF. The V call is TRBV10-1, the J call TRBJ2-3; 10 bases line up with TRBD2. Germline V gene lookup returns CDR1 WNHNN and CDR2 SYGVQD (reference sequence). Germline trimming cut 3 bases from V and 5 bases from J; bases unmatched to any gene: 5. The CDR3 has 15 amino acids.

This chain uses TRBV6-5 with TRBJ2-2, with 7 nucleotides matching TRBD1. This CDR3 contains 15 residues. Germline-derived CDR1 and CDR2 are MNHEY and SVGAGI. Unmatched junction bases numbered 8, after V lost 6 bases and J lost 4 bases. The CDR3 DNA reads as TGTGCCAGCAGATTCACAGGGGTTGGCACCGGGGAGCTGTTTTTT. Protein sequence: CASRFTGVGTGELFF.

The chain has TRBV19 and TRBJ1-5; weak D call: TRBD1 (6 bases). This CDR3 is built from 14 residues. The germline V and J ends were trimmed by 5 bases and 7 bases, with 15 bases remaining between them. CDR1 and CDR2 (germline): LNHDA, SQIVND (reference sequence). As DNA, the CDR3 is TGTGCCAGTAGTTCAAAAGGGGGTCTCCAGCCCCAGCATTTT. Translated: CASSSKGGLQPQHF.

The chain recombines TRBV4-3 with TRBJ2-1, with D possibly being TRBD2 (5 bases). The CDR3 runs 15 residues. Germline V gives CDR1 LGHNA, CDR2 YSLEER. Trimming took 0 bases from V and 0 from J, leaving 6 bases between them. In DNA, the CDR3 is TGCGCCAGCAGCCAAGAAGGGAGCTCCTACAATGAGCAGTTCTTC. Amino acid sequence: CASSQEGSSYNEQFF.

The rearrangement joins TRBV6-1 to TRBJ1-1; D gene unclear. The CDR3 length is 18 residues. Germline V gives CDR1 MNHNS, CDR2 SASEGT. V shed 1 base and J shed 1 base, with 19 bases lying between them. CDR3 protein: CASSEDLRVFSPNTEAFF. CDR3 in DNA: TGTGCCAGCAGTGAAGATCTGCGGGTCTTTTCTCCGAACACTGAAGCTTTCTTT.

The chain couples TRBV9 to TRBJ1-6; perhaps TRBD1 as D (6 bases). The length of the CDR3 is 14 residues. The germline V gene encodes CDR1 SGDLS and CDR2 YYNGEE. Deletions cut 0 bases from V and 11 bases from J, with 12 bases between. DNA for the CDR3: TGTGCCAGCAGCGTAGACAGGGAAAGGACACCCCTCCACTTT. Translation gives CASSVDRERTPLHF.

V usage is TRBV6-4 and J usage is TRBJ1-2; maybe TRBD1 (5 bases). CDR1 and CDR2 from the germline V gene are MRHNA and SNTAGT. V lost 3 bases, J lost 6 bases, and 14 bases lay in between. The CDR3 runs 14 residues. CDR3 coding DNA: TGTGCCAGCAGTGAGGGGCAGGGTGGAGATGGCTACACCTTC. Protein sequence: CASSEGQGGDGYTF.

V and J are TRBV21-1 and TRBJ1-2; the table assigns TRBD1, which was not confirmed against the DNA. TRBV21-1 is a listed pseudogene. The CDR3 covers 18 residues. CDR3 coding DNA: TGTGCCAGCAGCAAAAAAAACGGTCGACAGGGTAATAACTATGGCTACACCTTC. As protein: CASSKKNGRQGNNYGYTF.

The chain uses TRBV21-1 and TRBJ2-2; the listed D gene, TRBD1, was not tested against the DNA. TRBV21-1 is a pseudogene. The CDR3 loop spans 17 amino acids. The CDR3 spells CASSSTLTQGNTGELFF. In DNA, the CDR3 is TGTGCCAGCAGCTCCACTCTTACCCAGGGGAACACCGGGGAGCTGTTTTTT.

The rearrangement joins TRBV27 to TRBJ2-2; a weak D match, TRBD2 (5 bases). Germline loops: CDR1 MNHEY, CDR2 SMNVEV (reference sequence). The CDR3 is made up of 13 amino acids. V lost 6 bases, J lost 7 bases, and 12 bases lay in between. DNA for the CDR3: TGTGCCAGCAGGTCTAGCAACGTCGGGGAGCTGTTTTTT. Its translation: CASRSSNVGELFF.

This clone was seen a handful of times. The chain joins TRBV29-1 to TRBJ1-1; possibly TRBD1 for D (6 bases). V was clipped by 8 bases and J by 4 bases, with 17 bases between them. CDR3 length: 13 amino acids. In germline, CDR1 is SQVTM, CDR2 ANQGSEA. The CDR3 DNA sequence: TGCAGCTTACGGTCAGGGGAGAGCACTGAAGCTTTCTTT. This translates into CSLRSGESTEAFF.

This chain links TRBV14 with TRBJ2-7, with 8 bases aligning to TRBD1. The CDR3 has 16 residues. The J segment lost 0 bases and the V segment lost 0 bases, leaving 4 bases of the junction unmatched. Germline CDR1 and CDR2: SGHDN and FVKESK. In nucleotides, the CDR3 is TGTGCCAGCAGCCAAGATCCTGGGACAGGCTCCTACGAGCAGTACTTC. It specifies CASSQDPGTGSYEQYF.

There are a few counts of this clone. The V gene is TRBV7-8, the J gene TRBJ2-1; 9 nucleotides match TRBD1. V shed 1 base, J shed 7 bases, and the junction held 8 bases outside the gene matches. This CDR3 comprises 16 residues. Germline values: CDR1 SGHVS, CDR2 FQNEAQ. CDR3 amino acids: CASSLVGTGSRNEQFF. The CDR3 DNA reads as TGTGCCAGCAGCTTAGTAGGGACAGGGAGTCGGAATGAGCAGTTCTTC. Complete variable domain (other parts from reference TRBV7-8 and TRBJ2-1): GAGVSQSPRYKVAKRGQDVALRCDPISGHVSLFWYQQALGQGPEFLTYFQNEAQLDKSGLPSDRFFAERPEGSVSTLKIQRTQQEDSAVYLCASSLVGTGSRNEQFFGPGTRLTVL.